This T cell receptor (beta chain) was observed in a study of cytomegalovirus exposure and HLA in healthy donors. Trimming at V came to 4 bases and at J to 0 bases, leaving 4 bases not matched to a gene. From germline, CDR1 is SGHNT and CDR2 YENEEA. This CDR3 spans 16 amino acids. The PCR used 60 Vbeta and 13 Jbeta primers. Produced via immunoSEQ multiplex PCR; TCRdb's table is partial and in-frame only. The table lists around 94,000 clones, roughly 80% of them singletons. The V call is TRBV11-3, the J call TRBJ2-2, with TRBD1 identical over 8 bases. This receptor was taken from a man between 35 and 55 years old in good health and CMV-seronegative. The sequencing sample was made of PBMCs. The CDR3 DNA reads TGTGCCAGCAGCTCTCGGACAGGGCCGAACACCGGGGAGCTGTTTTTT. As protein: CASSSRTGPNTGELFF.